The following is a TCR beta chain sequence with its context. The entry originates in a study of blood T cell repertoires in COVID-19. Overall study: The analysed material was cDNA or gDNA that came from T cells, B-cell-depleted T cells, or PBMCs.

Trimming stripped 0 bases from V and 12 bases from J, with 10 bases between. Germline CDR1 reads SGHDT; CDR2 reads YYEEEE. This CDR3 has 11 amino acids. The data were produced by immunoSEQ multiplex PCR, yet TCRdb's version contains in-frame clones alone and is incomplete. The sample holds 70,000 or so clones, more than 75% seen once. The TCR originated in a human donor in a cohort sampled during active COVID-19. J is TRBJ2-7 and V is TRBV5-6; perhaps TRBD2 as D (6 bases). The sequenced sample consisted of peripheral blood. The CDR3 nucleotides are TGTGCCAGCAGCTTGGAAAGCGGGTCGTACGTC. Translation gives CASSLESGSYV.